This TCR beta chain was captured by sequencing in a study of T-cell memory formation after mild COVID-19 (dated by TCRdb to the early 2020s). Background for the entire study: TCR sequence clusters from the two donors were found to be largely donor specific. The cohort was made up of two young adult volunteers, one female and one male, who were previously healthy. In a couple of donors, T-cell clones that expanded and contracted after mild COVID-19 were tracked by sequencing TCRalpha and TCRbeta repertoires over time.

Worth noting for this clonotype: Its binding antigen is unknown. Base quality data are lacking; no much larger clone is found one base away.

Counted from cysteine to phenylalanine, this CDR3 has 15 amino acids. The sequence is cut down to CDR3 DNA, 45 bases in frame from base 1. Taken from the germline V gene, the CDR1 and CDR2 loops are SQVTM and ANQGSEA. Ends trimmed: V by 5 bases, J by 0 bases; bases unmatched to a gene: 4. The sequencer was an Illumina NovaSeq 6000. Using 5'RACE with constant-segment primers, TCRalpha and TCRbeta cDNA libraries were constructed, with sample barcodes and unique molecular identifiers added in the process. Trizol reagent was used to extract RNA from every sample. Amplification of the libraries took two PCR steps, and the second step added a second sample barcode plus Illumina TruSeq adapters. Libraries were sequenced on an Illumina NovaSeq with 2 x 150 bp paired-end reads. For the original study's pipeline: Demultiplexing of reads and collapsing into UMI-guided consensus sequences were performed with migec v1.2.7. Using mixcr v2.1.11, the UMI consensuses were aligned to TRA and TRB V and J templates and assembled into clonotypes. A clonotype was counted as expanded or contracted only if both edgeR and NoisET called the change significant, with noise models trained on biological replicates. For edgeR calls, the thresholds were a false discovery rate-adjusted p below 0.01 and a log2 fold-change of 1. As an exploratory analysis of dynamics, PCA with hierarchical clustering was applied to max-normalized trajectories of the 1000 most abundant clonotypes. Separately sequenced CD4+ and CD8+ repertoires were used to assign the CD4 or CD8 phenotype of responding clones. Using fastp at Q25 and MiXCR, TCRdb reprocessed the public reads and kept productive beta chains. All rows with the same CDR3 protein become a single entry with the most common DNA and genes. These V and J calls derive from TCRdb rather than the authors' analysis. Recorded for this sample are a few hundred thousand distinct CDR3 sequences; about 16% of them occurred a single time. The ten largest clones capture 20% to 25% of the sample.

Ficoll-Paque density gradient centrifugation was the method used to isolate PBMCs. Study-wide conclusions, independent of this receptor: Contracting CD4+ clones appeared mostly in the CM and EM memory subsets, whereas CD8+ clones were enriched in EMRA. Clones that contracted from day 15 to 85 showed balanced CD4/CD8 phenotypes, whereas a second wave of clones that expanded from day 15 to 37 leaned towards CD4+. Only a couple of mild cases were covered in the study, and larger cohorts including severe cases with pre-infection samples were considered necessary. Some responding clones were detected in pre-infection memory, which suggested that pre-existing cross-reactive memory T cells had joined the SARS-CoV-2 response. Whether the second-wave clones peaking on day 37 were SARS-CoV-2 specific was not confirmed.

The chain joins TRBV29-1 to TRBJ2-3, and 11 junctional nucleotides match TRBD1. This receptor was identified in a man between 18 and 35 years old who had mild COVID-19 (a few samples of this study predate the infection). The sample titles of this study are shuffled in the database, so cell type and time point are left out; the donor was told from shared clones. The sequenced sample was PBMCs or a T cell subset sorted from them (not recorded which). The sequenced DNA is TGCAGCGTTACCGGGACAGGGGGTAGCACAGATACGCAGTATTTT. It translates to CSVTGTGGSTDTQYF.